The 7 T cell receptor beta chains listed next were all sequenced from one sample in a study of post-analysis software for immune sequencing data. TCR beta cDNA libraries included unique molecular identifiers. One entry per CDR3 protein results from TCRdb running MiXCR on the PCR reads. The sample includes around 150,000 distinct CDR3 sequences, about 37% of them seen just once. Source: blood, taken after autologous hematopoietic stem cell transplantation. These receptors originate from a girl aged 5-17 years with multiple sclerosis.

Only a few counts were recorded for this clonotype. The chain carries TRBV4-1 and TRBJ1-1; D remains ambiguous. The V gene's germline CDR1 is MGHRA and CDR2 YSYEKL. CDR3 size: 14 residues. The germline V and J ends were trimmed by 1 base and 4 bases, with 10 bases remaining between them. CDR3 loop: CASSQAIGTTEAFF. The CDR3 nucleotides read TGCGCCAGCAGCCAAGCGATCGGAACCACTGAAGCTTTCTTT.

This clonotype was seen many times. The rearrangement uses TRBV29-1 and TRBJ2-7, with TRBD2 as a possible D gene (7 bases). The CDR3 covers 15 residues. CDR1 is SQVTM, CDR2 ANQGSEA, per germline. Trimming took 3 bases from V and 3 from J, leaving 18 bases between them. CDR3 amino acids: CSVDSAKGGDYEQYF. DNA of the CDR3: TGCAGCGTTGATTCTGCGAAGGGGGGGGACTACGAGCAGTACTTC.

In this sample, this clonotype turned up many times. The chain employs TRBV6-2 or TRBV6-3 and TRBJ2-7; D is unclear. The CDR3 runs to 12 residues. The germline gives CDR1 MNHEY, CDR2 SVGEGT. V gave up 5 bases and J gave up 0 bases, with 5 bases separating them. CDR3 nucleotides: TGTGCCAGCAGTCGGGTCTCCTACGAGCAGTACTTC. Translating it yields CASSRVSYEQYF.

This clonotype showed up many times. V is TRBV27 and J is TRBJ2-3; D is possibly TRBD1 (6 bases). The ends were cut back, 1 base at V and 1 base at J, with 9 bases in the middle. Germline values: CDR1 MNHEY, CDR2 SMNVEV (reference sequence). The CDR3 length is 15 residues. CDR3 bases: TGTGCCAGCAGTTTATGGCCAGGGGGCACAGATACGCAGTATTTT. Protein: CASSLWPGGTDTQYF.

This clonotype occurred a few times. The germline gene is not matched at one end of the junction; a read error may be the cause. The chain joins TRBV7-9 to TRBJ2-1; D gene unclear. The germline gives CDR1 SEHNR, CDR2 FQNEAQ (reference sequence). CDR3 length: 12 residues. The CDR3 sequence is CASSLPRVEEFF. The CDR3 coding sequence is TGTGCCAGCAGCCTACCTAGGGTTGAGGAGTTCTTC.

The rearrangement joins TRBV11-2 to TRBJ1-5; D unresolved. CDR1 and CDR2 from the germline V gene are SGHAT and FQNNGV. The CDR3 has 14 amino acids. V lost 5 bases, J lost 7 bases, and 15 bases lay in between. The CDR3 reads CASSPSGREQPQHF. CDR3 nucleotides: TGTGCCAGCAGCCCCTCGGGTCGGGAACAGCCCCAGCATTTT.

The chain carries TRBV7-2 and TRBJ2-7; TRBD1 aligns across 9 bases. Germline V gene lookup returns CDR1 SGHTA and CDR2 FQGNSA. The J segment lost 1 base and the V segment lost 5 bases, leaving 15 bases of the junction unmatched. This CDR3 is 18 amino acids long. CDR3 nucleotides: TGTGCCAGCAGCGCGAAGGGATTTACAGGGGGCGCTTCCTACGAGCAGTACTTC. This encodes CASSAKGFTGGASYEQYF.